These T cell receptor beta chains were read from a single sample in a study of PD-1 blockade in classical Hodgkin lymphoma. The table came from immunoSEQ multiplex PCR; TCRdb's copy has only in-frame clones and leaves some out. This sample has roughly 41,000 clones, with around 69% found just once. The specimen was peripheral blood mononuclear cells (PBMCs), collected before the fourth cycle of nivolumab. The receptors derive from a human donor with classical Hodgkin lymphoma. The conserved cysteine and the conserved F or W are not part of the CDR3 here.

J: TRBJ2-7
V: TRBV7-9
CDR3: ASSLEKGALAEQY

J: TRBJ2-1
V: TRBV12-5
CDR3: ASGPGQGALNEQF

J: TRBJ2-2
V: TRBV28
CDR3: ASSLLGRNTGELF

J: TRBJ2-5
V: TRBV7-6
CDR3: ASSLGVLQETQY

J: TRBJ2-2
V: TRBV27
CDR3: ASTPLGQGTGELF

J: TRBJ2-7
V: TRBV29-1
CDR3: SVDSGGNEQY

J: TRBJ1-6
V: TRBV11-2
CDR3: ASSAMGQGRTPLH

J: TRBJ1-1
V: TRBV7-9
CDR3: ASSLATGEGEAF

J: TRBJ1-1
V: TRBV5-1
CDR3: ASRVMQGGLNTEAF

J: TRBJ1-5
V: TRBV27
CDR3: ASSLSSGGTEPQH

J: TRBJ2-3
V: TRBV5-6
CDR3: ASSLGVEDTQY

J: TRBJ1-2
V: TRBV28
CDR3: ASSSGTSNYGYT

J: TRBJ1-2
V: TRBV6-1
CDR3: ASSAGGILYGYT

J: TRBJ1-2
V: TRBV7-8
CDR3: ASRPSDLGRYT

J: TRBJ2-5
V: TRBV10-3
CDR3: AISDHYQETQY

J: TRBJ1-2
V: TRBV28
CDR3: ASSLLSGTLYGYT

J: TRBJ2-7
V: TRBV7-2
CDR3: ASSSWGRQGGSYEQY

J: TRBJ2-3
V: TRBV7-2
CDR3: ASSYHSDTQY

J: TRBJ1-4
V: TRBV16
CDR3: ASSQRDRDDEKLF

J: TRBJ2-7
V: TRBV10-1
CDR3: ASTNGGQAYGEQY

J: TRBJ2-2
V: TRBV13
CDR3: ASSFGLYTGELF

J: TRBJ2-5
V: TRBV20-1
CDR3: SARQGETQY

J: TRBJ1-2
V: TRBV28
CDR3: ASTLTEANYGYT